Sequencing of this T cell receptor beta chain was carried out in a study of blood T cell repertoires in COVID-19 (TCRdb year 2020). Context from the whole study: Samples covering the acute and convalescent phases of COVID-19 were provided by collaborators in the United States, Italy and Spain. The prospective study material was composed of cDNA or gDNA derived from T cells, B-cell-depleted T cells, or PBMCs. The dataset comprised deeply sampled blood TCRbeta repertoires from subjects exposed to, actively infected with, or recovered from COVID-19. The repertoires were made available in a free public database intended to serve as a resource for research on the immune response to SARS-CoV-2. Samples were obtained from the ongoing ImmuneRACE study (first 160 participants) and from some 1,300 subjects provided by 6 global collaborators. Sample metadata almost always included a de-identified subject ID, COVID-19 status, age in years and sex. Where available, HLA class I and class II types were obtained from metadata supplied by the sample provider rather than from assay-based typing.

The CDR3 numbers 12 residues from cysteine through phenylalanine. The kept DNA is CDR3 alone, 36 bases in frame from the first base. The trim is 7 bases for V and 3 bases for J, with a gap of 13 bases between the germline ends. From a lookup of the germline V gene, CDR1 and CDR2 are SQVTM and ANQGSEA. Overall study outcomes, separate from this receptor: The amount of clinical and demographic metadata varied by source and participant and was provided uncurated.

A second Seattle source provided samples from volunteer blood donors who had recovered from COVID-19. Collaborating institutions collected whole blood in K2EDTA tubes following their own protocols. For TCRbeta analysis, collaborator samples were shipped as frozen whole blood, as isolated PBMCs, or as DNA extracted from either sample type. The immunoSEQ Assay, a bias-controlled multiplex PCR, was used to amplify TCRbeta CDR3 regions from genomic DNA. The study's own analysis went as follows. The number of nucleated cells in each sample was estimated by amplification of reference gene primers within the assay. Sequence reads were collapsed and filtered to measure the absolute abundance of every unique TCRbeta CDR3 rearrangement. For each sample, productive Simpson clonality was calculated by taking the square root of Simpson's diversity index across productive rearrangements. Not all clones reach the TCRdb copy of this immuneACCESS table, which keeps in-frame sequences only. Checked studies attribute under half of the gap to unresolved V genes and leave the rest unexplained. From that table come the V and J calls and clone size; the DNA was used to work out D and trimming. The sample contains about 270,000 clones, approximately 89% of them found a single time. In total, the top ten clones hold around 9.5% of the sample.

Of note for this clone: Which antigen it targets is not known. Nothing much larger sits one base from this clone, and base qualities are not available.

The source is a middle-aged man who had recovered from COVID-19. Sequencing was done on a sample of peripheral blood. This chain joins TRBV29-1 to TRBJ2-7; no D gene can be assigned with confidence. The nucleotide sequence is TGCAGCGCCCAGGTACAGAACTACGAGCAGTACTTC. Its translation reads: CSAQVQNYEQYF.